The clone carrying this T cell receptor (beta chain) was counted at least ten times. Its specificity is not known. Via MiXCR, TCRdb re-called the RACE reads, giving one row per CDR3 protein. The data show about 98,000 distinct CDR3 sequences, with approximately 11% seen just once and under 3.5% held by the top ten. Time point described: pre-sensitization, week 0. The treatment here: therapeutic diphenylcyclopropenone sensitization with weekly scalp DPC. This entry is derived from a study of human T cells and chemical hapten exposure. The study, taken as a whole, reports: TCRs above 1 in 1000 frequency did not change with DPC sensitization. Since the donors had alopecia, their immune response may not be the same as that of healthy people.

The V gene lost 5 bases and the J gene lost 3 bases, with 10 bases spanning the gap. Germline V CDR1 and CDR2: SGHTA, FQGTGA. This CDR3 has 13 residues. This TCR derives from a woman aged 55-70 years with alopecia areata. Some clones in this sample may be carry-over from other donors' samples. The starting material was whole blood, obtained in connection with sensitization to the hapten diphenylcyclopropenone (DPC). The rearrangement joins TRBV7-3 to TRBJ1-1, with D possibly TRBD1 on 6 matching bases. CDR3 in DNA: TGTGCCAGCAGCGCACAGGGCGACACTGAAGCTTTCTTT. It translates to CASSAQGDTEAFF.